This TCR beta chain was captured by sequencing in a study of cytotoxic CD8 clonotypes in ibrutinib-treated CLL. General observations from the study: Increased clonality at ibrutinib response gave way to a return toward baseline at progression. With treatment, public clonotypes, which were uncommon, either contracted or remained stable.

The CDR3 has 16 amino acids. Trimming shortened V by 0 bases and J by 8 bases, and 16 bases separated the two germline ends. Germline values: CDR1 MNHEY, CDR2 SVGAGI. With regard to this clone: What it binds is not known.

Target depth was 1 in 200,000 to 1 in 1 million T cells, about 10x per clonotype. The data were produced by immunoSEQ multiplex PCR, yet TCRdb's version contains in-frame clones alone and is incomplete. The top ten clones hold roughly 3.3% of a sample with approximately 130,000 clones, around 80% of them seen once. This specimen was PBMCs, taken after 24 months of ibrutinib treatment. This chain joins TRBV6-5 and TRBJ2-2; no definite D call. This clonotype was obtained from a human donor with chronic lymphocytic leukemia. The CDR3 protein is CASSYSKSYGSGELFF. CDR3 sequence (DNA): TGTGCCAGCAGTTACTCGAAAAGCTATGGTTCGGGGGAGCTGTTTTTT.